The clone carrying this T cell receptor (beta chain) has more than one count but fewer than ten. Its antigen remains unidentified. The sample comes from a study of shared clonotypes between healthy human individuals. The length of the CDR3 is 16 residues. The germline CDR1 and CDR2 sequences are SGHTA and FQGNSA. The germline V and J ends were trimmed by 2 bases and 0 bases, with 13 bases remaining between them. Findings and caveats of the study: The genetic and exposure-history diversity represented was limited by few donors.

A split of CD4+ cells into CD45RA+ naive and CD45RA-negative memory subsets was performed. At the deep level, the assay was run. An approximately 210 ng quantity of DNA, some 30,000 T cell genomes, went into the sorted-subset replicate PCRs. The method was immunoSEQ multiplex PCR; TCRdb's version includes in-frame clones alone and lacks a portion of them. This sample has some 2,500,000 clones; 90% to 95% occur once, and the top ten carry 0.36%. This receptor was taken from a man aged 18 to 35 in good health. Some clones in this sample may be carry-over from other donors' samples. Sequenced sample: naive CD4+ T cells from PBMCs. Stated subset: CD45RA+ positively selected. This sequence joins TRBV7-2 and TRBJ1-2; D gene ambiguous. The chain's CDR3 is CASSLSRQEANYGYTF. CDR3 bases: TGTGCCAGCAGCTTAAGTCGGCAGGAAGCTAACTATGGCTACACCTTC.